This T cell receptor beta chain was recovered during a study of shared clonotypes between healthy human individuals (dated by TCRdb to the early 2020s). About the investigation overall: The cohort included a few men and two women between 18 and 49 years of age. Per donor, leukapheresis produced somewhere between about 0.9 and 9 billion PBMCs. For each donor, CD4 naive and CD4 memory were each given three plates, CD8 naive was given two plates, and CD8 memory was given one plate. To estimate repertoire size and how much clonotypes are shared between individuals, the study performed deep sequencing of blood TCR repertoires from about 5 healthy adults. To increase sequencing depth and limit assay-specific biases, different laboratories used diverse techniques to prepare libraries and sequence TCR repertoires. Points the paper makes about the study in general: The small number of donors limited the genetic and exposure-history diversity represented. Naive subsets generally had larger estimated clonotype richness than memory subsets. Sampling was restricted to blood, and TCR repertoires in tissue are likely to differ from TCR repertoires in blood. Even with the large sequencing depth, rarefaction of the sorted-subset datasets indicated that sequencing was incomplete. Based on pairwise subsampling, the degree of clonotype sharing among donors was expected to be affected by sequencing depth. Clonotypes shared by all four sorted-subset donors showed higher generation probabilities than non-shared clonotypes. Across a few donors, around 5.4% of naive CD4, roughly 3.5% of naive CD8, about 2% of memory CD4, and 0.4% of memory CD8 clonotypes were shared.

CD8 naive samples were CD45RO-negative cells positively selected for CCR7, giving a CD45RA+CCR7+ population that excluded TemRA cells. Healthy HIV-negative adults with no recently reported acute infections or vaccinations were included as donors. Only Caucasian adults living in Nashville, Tennessee, USA were represented among the donors. After blood collection by leukapheresis, PBMCs were isolated using Ficoll-Histopaque density gradient centrifugation and then cryopreserved in the vapor phase of liquid nitrogen. Analytical flow cytometry was used to check the purity and quantity of each magnetically sorted T cell population. Genomic DNA was isolated from each sorted fraction and quantified by UV absorbance on a Nanodrop 2000c. Using the deep immunoSEQ assay, TCR CDR3 regions were amplified from genomic DNA by multiplex PCR. Genomic DNA extracted from each cell subset was distributed evenly over all wells of several immunoSEQ 96-well plates, and each plate served as one replicate. For sorted subsets, each replicate PCR was loaded with about 200 ng genomic DNA, equivalent to 30,000 or so T cell genomes. The purified libraries were quantified using a Qubit 3.0 fluorometer, sized with a Bioanalyzer 2100, and then quantified again using the KAPA Library Quantification kit. A separate single-read 150-cycle Illumina NextSeq 550 flow cell was used to sequence each immunoSEQ 96-well plate. In the original analysis: Because only junctional sequences without quality scores were contained in the immunoSEQ output, filtering matching that applied to full-length reads could not be performed. Sequences were annotated with PyIR, a Python wrapper for IgBLAST v1.9, and V/J genes and CDR3 were assigned using IMGT germline references. Reads were filtered out if the reads had weak V/J assignments (E-value above 1e-6), no CDR3, stop codons, out-of-frame junctions, or ambiguous translated residues. V3J clonotypes were defined by identical inferred V gene, J gene, and CDR3 amino acid sequence. Percentage overlap between repertoires was computed as shared unique clonotypes divided by the size of the smaller repertoire. RTK rarefaction, the Chao1 estimator, and Recon v2.1 estimates of unobserved clonotypes were used to assess repertoire richness. For all TCRbeta clonotypes obtained by the gDNA method from a few donors, generation probabilities were computed with OLGA. TCRdb carries this immuneACCESS record with in-frame sequences only. Its versions omit some clonotypes, under half of them owing to an unresolved V gene in the studies checked, with the rest unexplained. V and J calls and clone size are those listed in that table; D and trimming were worked out from the DNA. The sample profile shows about 2.1 million clones; 93% of them were found once. In total, the top ten clones hold about 1.5% of the sample.

Worth noting for this clone: The antigen it recognizes is unknown. No base quality values were provided; no much bigger clone lies one nucleotide off.

V sheds 0 bases and J sheds 0 bases, leaving 12 bases between their ends. The CDR3, from cysteine to phenylalanine, totals 16 residues. The retained sequence is limited to the CDR3, 48 bases, with the frame set at the first base. For CDR1 and CDR2, the germline V gene lists MGHRA and YSYEKL. This TCR came from a young man in good health. Some clones in this sample may be carry-over from other donors' samples. The rearrangement joined TRBV4-1 to TRBJ2-7; the D segment is perhaps TRBD1 or TRBD2, each sharing 6 matched bases. Sample: naive CD8+ T cells from PBMCs. In light of the paper, this sample's cell subset or site label describes: CD45RA+CCR7+. For the CDR3, the sequence is CASSQDSGALSYEQYF. The DNA sequence follows: TGCGCCAGCAGCCAAGATTCGGGGGCTCTCTCCTACGAGCAGTACTTC.